The 8 T cell receptor beta chains given below trace back to one sample, sequenced in a study of blood T cell repertoires in COVID-19. Sequenced by immunoSEQ multiplex PCR; TCRdb stores in-frame clones only, minus some. The data show 150,000 to 200,000 clones, about 90% seen once. The sequenced material came from peripheral blood. These receptors all come from a man aged 25-45 years with COVID-19, enrolled during active disease.

This chain links TRBV5-1 with TRBJ2-7; 10 positions match TRBD2. V dropped 1 base and J dropped 4; count of bases not matched to a gene: 8. Germline V gives CDR1 SGHRS, CDR2 YFSETQ. The CDR3 contains 16 residues. CDR3 nucleotides: TGCGCCAGCAGCTTGCAGGCAATAGCGGGGGGTTACGAGCAGTACTTC. Translating it yields CASSLQAIAGGYEQYF.

The rearrangement uses TRBV28 and TRBJ1-6, with D possibly being TRBD1 (6 bases). This CDR3 region has 17 residues. From germline, CDR1 is MDHEN and CDR2 SYDVKM. V was clipped by 8 bases and J by 9 bases, with 26 bases between them. DNA for the CDR3: TGTGCCAGCGGCGAGTACGGGACATCCCTTATAATTTCACCCCTCCACTTT. It translates to CASGEYGTSLIISPLHF.

The gene calls are TRBV5-4 and TRBJ2-7; TRBD2 might be the D (7 bases). The V and J ends lost 4 bases and 3 bases respectively, with 14 bases between them. CDR3 length: 14 residues. CDR1 and CDR2 (germline): SGHNT, YYREEE (reference sequence). Here the CDR3 reads CASSARGGSYEQYF. CDR3 bases: TGTGCCAGCAGCGCTAGGGGGGGTAGCTACGAGCAGTACTTC.

This chain uses TRBV27 with TRBJ2-3; D may be TRBD2 (5 bases). Germline V gene data show CDR1 as MNHEY and CDR2 as SMNVEV (reference sequence). The CDR3 contains 14 residues. Between the trimmed V and J ends, which lost 1 base and 5 bases, there was a span of 10 bases. CDR3 DNA: TGTGCCAGCAGTTTATGGGCTAGCTTAGATACGCAGTATTTT. This codes for CASSLWASLDTQYF.

The chain links TRBV18 to TRBJ1-1; D is undetermined. The CDR3 totals 14 residues. CDR1 is KGHSH, CDR2 LQKENI, per germline. V was clipped by 3 bases and J by 3 bases, with 11 bases between them. CDR3 loop: CASSPDKGYTEAFF. CDR3 nucleotides: TGTGCCAGCTCACCCGACAAAGGATACACTGAAGCTTTCTTT.

The chain recombines TRBV4-1 with TRBJ1-1; TRBD1 matches at 7 bases. J lost 3 bases, V lost 5 bases, and 6 bases had no gene match. The CDR3 loop spans 14 amino acids. Germline V gene sequence: CDR1 MGHRA, CDR2 YSYEKL. The CDR3 sequence is CASSSRQGHTEAFF. The CDR3 nucleotides are TGCGCCAGCAGCTCCCGACAGGGACACACTGAAGCTTTCTTT.

J is TRBJ2-1 and V is TRBV7-6; D may be TRBD2 (6 bases). This CDR3 spans 13 amino acids. CDR1 and CDR2 (germline): SGHVS, FNYEAQ. V lost 9 bases to trimming and J lost 0 bases, with 9 bases between them. Here the CDR3 reads CASSRDSYNEQFF. The CDR3 nucleotides read TGTGCCAGTTCGCGGGACTCCTACAATGAGCAGTTCTTC.

The chain is built from TRBV12-3 or TRBV12-4 and TRBJ2-7; 8 bases map to TRBD1. V lost 5 bases and J lost 5; bases outside the gene matches: 5. The CDR3 runs 13 residues. CDR3: CASSHTTGDEQYF. The DNA for the CDR3 is TGTGCCAGCAGTCATACGACAGGGGACGAGCAGTACTTC.